This is a list of T cell receptor beta chains from one sample in a study of cytomegalovirus exposure and HLA in healthy donors. Produced via immunoSEQ multiplex PCR; TCRdb's table is partial and in-frame only. The sample lists about 150,000 clones; approximately 80% were seen once. The source material was PBMCs. The receptor set was obtained from a middle-aged man in good health and CMV-seropositive. The CDR3 runs from the conserved cysteine through the conserved F or W. The D gene is left open where the match is weak. Clone size, where shown, is once, few, many, or a class for clones that have expanded.

CDR3aa | CDR3nt | v_gene | d_gene | j_gene | abundance
CASGHHEQFF | TGTGCCAGCGGCCATCATGAGCAGTTCTTC | TRBV7-6 | - | TRBJ2-1 | -
CASSSPSGNPYEQYF | TGTGCCAGCAGTTCACCTAGCGGTAATCCCTACGAGCAGTACTTC | TRBV6-5 | TRBD2 | TRBJ2-7 | -
CASSESGGNSGANVLTF | TGTGCCAGTAGTGAGTCAGGGGGGAACTCTGGGGCCAACGTCCTGACTTTC | TRBV19 | - | TRBJ2-6 | -
CASSNHDGGDRGFNEQFF | TGTGCCAGCAGCAACCATGACGGCGGGGACAGGGGGTTCAATGAGCAGTTCTTC | TRBV21-1 | - | TRBJ2-1 | -
CASSLQQGLQETQYF | TGCGCCAGCAGCTTGCAACAGGGCCTTCAAGAGACCCAGTACTTC | TRBV5-1 | - | TRBJ2-5 | -
CASTSGGARVTGELFF | TGTGCCAGCACCTCCGGGGGGGCACGTGTCACCGGGGAGCTGTTTTTT | TRBV28 | TRBD2 | TRBJ2-2 | -
CASRPTRNSGNTIYF | TGTGCCAGCAGGCCGACTAGGAACTCTGGAAACACCATATATTTT | TRBV6-6 | - | TRBJ1-3 | -
CASRFSGRAGGELFF | TGTGCCAGCAGATTTAGCGGGAGGGCCGGCGGGGAGCTGTTTTTT | TRBV6-1 | TRBD2 | TRBJ2-2 | -
CASSLGPSGIYEQYF | TGTGCCAGCAGCTTAGGCCCTAGCGGGATCTACGAGCAGTACTTC | TRBV7-2 | TRBD2 | TRBJ2-7 | few
CASSSRTGELFF | TGTGCCAGTAGTAGTCGGACCGGGGAGCTGTTTTTT | TRBV19 | - | TRBJ2-2 | -
CASSQRTGGEKPQHF | TGCGCCAGCAGCCAAAGGACAGGGGGCGAAAAGCCCCAGCATTTT | TRBV4-1 | TRBD1 | TRBJ1-5 | -
CASSPETGQSYEQYF | TGTGCCAGCTCTCCGGAGACAGGGCAGTCCTACGAGCAGTACTTC | TRBV18 | TRBD1 | TRBJ2-7 | -
CASSSRDRANYGYTF | TGTGCCAGTAGTAGCCGGGACAGAGCTAACTATGGCTACACCTTC | TRBV19 | TRBD1 | TRBJ1-2 | -
CASSPATASEAFF | TGTGCCAGCAGTCCCGCCACAGCTAGCGAAGCTTTCTTT | TRBV27 | - | TRBJ1-1 | -
CASAGQHEETQYF | TGTGCCAGTGCCGGACAGCATGAAGAGACCCAGTACTTC | TRBV19 | - | TRBJ2-5 | -
CASSISGGSGELFF | TGTGCCAGTAGTATTTCCGGGGGTAGCGGGGAGCTGTTTTTT | TRBV19 | - | TRBJ2-2 | few
CASSLRTDTQYF | TGTGCCAGCAGTCTACGCACAGATACGCAGTATTTT | TRBV27 | - | TRBJ2-3 | -
CASKRLAGDEQFF | TGTGCCAGCAAGAGGTTAGCGGGAGACGAGCAGTTCTTC | TRBV6-1 | TRBD2 | TRBJ2-1 | -
CASSIDWGRLSYEQYF | TGTGCCAGTAGTATAGATTGGGGCAGACTCTCCTACGAGCAGTACTTC | TRBV19 | - | TRBJ2-7 | few
CASSSGTGGTDTQYF | TGTGCCAGCAGCTCCGGGACAGGAGGCACAGATACGCAGTATTTT | TRBV11-3 | TRBD1 | TRBJ2-3 | -
CAVGHGDQETQYF | TGTGCCGTAGGACATGGGGACCAAGAGACCCAGTACTTC | TRBV10-3 | - | TRBJ2-5 | -
CASSFWTSANEQFF | TGTGCCAGCAGTTTTTGGACTAGCGCCAATGAGCAGTTCTTC | TRBV28 | TRBD2 | TRBJ2-1 | -
CASSIGTGSAIPPRTDTQYF | TGTGCCAGCAGCATAGGGACAGGGTCGGCTATCCCCCCACGCACAGATACGCAGTATTTT | TRBV21-1 | - | TRBJ2-3 | -
CASSHEGTGQPQHF | TGTGCCAGCAGTCACGAGGGTACCGGTCAGCCCCAGCATTTT | TRBV4-2 | - | TRBJ1-5 | -
CASSPRSGSHIAKNIQYF | TGTGCCAGCTCACCTCGGTCGGGATCCCATATAGCCAAAAACATTCAGTACTTC | TRBV18 | - | TRBJ2-4 | -
CASSHSRGGGGTGELFF | TGCGCCAGCAGCCACTCAAGGGGGGGAGGAGGGACCGGGGAGCTGTTTTTT | TRBV4-3 | - | TRBJ2-2 | -
CASSPRTGLTGELFF | TGCGCCAGCAGCCCAAGGACAGGGCTTACCGGGGAGCTGTTTTTT | TRBV5-1 | TRBD1 | TRBJ2-2 | -
CASSPLTGVPPYSNQPQHF | TGTGCCAGCAGTCCCCTGACAGGGGTTCCTCCGTATAGCAATCAGCCCCAGCATTTT | TRBV27 | TRBD1 | TRBJ1-5 | -
CSSSLAGNTEAFF | TGTTCCAGCAGCCTCGCCGGGAACACTGAAGCTTTCTTT | TRBV7-9 | - | TRBJ1-1 | few
CASSPDRAMDTEAFF | TGTGCCAGCAGCCCGGACAGGGCCATGGACACTGAAGCTTTCTTT | TRBV5-8 | TRBD1 | TRBJ1-1 | -
CASSPPRDRVRNEQFF | TGTGCCAGCTCACCTCCTCGGGACAGGGTTAGAAATGAGCAGTTCTTC | TRBV18 | TRBD1 | TRBJ2-1 | -
CASSRWTSPREQYF | TGTGCCAGCAGTCGTTGGACTTCCCCTCGGGAGCAGTACTTC | TRBV14 | - | TRBJ2-5 | -
CASSDTGATEAFF | TGTGCCAGCTCAGACACAGGGGCCACTGAAGCTTTCTTT | TRBV18 | TRBD1 | TRBJ1-1 | -
CASSQDVQGEVAFF | TGCGCCAGCAGCCAAGATGTCCAGGGCGAGGTAGCTTTCTTT | TRBV4-3 | - | TRBJ1-1 | -
CASSPGTFAYEQYF | TGTGCCAGCAGTCCCGGGACTTTCGCCTACGAGCAGTACTTC | TRBV6-5 | - | TRBJ2-7 | -
CASSFSLAGGRGLLNEQFF | TGTGCCAGCAGTTTTTCGCTAGCGGGAGGGCGGGGGTTACTAAATGAGCAGTTCTTC | TRBV27 | TRBD2 | TRBJ2-1 | once
CATSRDINTGELFF | TGTGCCACCAGCAGAGACATTAACACCGGGGAGCTGTTTTTT | TRBV15 | - | TRBJ2-2 | -
CASSQPQAPSEQYF | TGTGCCAGCAGCCAGCCCCAGGCCCCCAGCGAGCAGTACTTC | TRBV4-2 | - | TRBJ2-7 | -
CASSKQGGGETQYF | TGTGCCAGCAGCAAACAGGGCGGAGGCGAGACCCAGTACTTC | TRBV7-3 | - | TRBJ2-5 | -
CASTLDWGPDYEQYF | TGTGCCAGCACCTTAGATTGGGGCCCGGACTACGAGCAGTACTTC | TRBV7-2 | - | TRBJ2-7 | -
CASSLGDRLAGGPYEQYF | TGTGCCAGCAGCTTAGGGGACCGACTAGCGGGAGGGCCTTACGAGCAGTACTTC | TRBV7-8 | TRBD2 | TRBJ2-7 | few
CASSPGTNNEQFF | TGTGCCAGCAGCCCAGGGACTAACAATGAGCAGTTCTTC | TRBV11-2 | TRBD2 | TRBJ2-1 | once
CASRGRGFGMGNTEAFF | TGTGCCAGTAGGGGTAGGGGGTTCGGGATGGGGAACACTGAGGCTTTCTTT | TRBV19 | - | TRBJ1-1 | -
CASSPQGARYGYTF | TGTGCCAGCAGCCCACAGGGGGCGCGCTATGGCTACACCTTC | TRBV7-2 | TRBD1 | TRBJ1-2 | -
CASSLGLVENIQYF | TGTGCCAGCAGCTTGGGACTAGTGGAAAACATTCAGTACTTC | TRBV5-6 | - | TRBJ2-4 | -
CASSPGLTTYEQYF | TGTGCCAGCAGCCCGGGACTTACCACCTACGAGCAGTACTTC | TRBV5-6 | - | TRBJ2-7 | -
CASSPLASNQPQHF | TGTGCCAGCTCACCACTAGCTAGCAATCAGCCCCAGCATTTT | TRBV18 | - | TRBJ1-5 | -
CASSLGGMGTDTQYF | TGTGCCAGCAGCTTAGGAGGCATGGGCACAGATACGCAGTATTTT | TRBV11-2 | - | TRBJ2-3 | -
CATAPGQLSYEQYF | TGTGCCACCGCCCCCGGACAGCTATCCTACGAGCAGTACTTC | TRBV19 | - | TRBJ2-7 | -
CASIVLGSGGPNEQYF | TGTGCCAGTATCGTTCTGGGGTCGGGAGGGCCGAACGAGCAGTACTTC | TRBV19 | TRBD2 | TRBJ2-7 | -
CASSPGLAGGVEQFF | TGCGCCAGCAGCCCCGGACTAGCGGGAGGGGTTGAGCAGTTCTTC | TRBV4-1 | TRBD2 | TRBJ2-1 | -
CSAKTGNSGNTIYF | TGCAGCGCAAAGACAGGGAACTCTGGAAACACCATATATTTT | TRBV29-1 | TRBD1 | TRBJ1-3 | -
CASSLSNRPDTQYF | TGTGCCAGCAGCTTGAGCAACAGACCAGATACGCAGTATTTT | TRBV13 | - | TRBJ2-3 | -
CASSQDDLGQGKLFF | TGCGCCAGCAGCCAAGACGACCTTGGACAGGGAAAACTGTTTTTT | TRBV4-3 | TRBD1 | TRBJ1-4 | -
CASSLDGQPQHF | TGTGCCAGCAGCTTAGATGGCCAGCCCCAGCATTTT | TRBV7-9 | - | TRBJ1-5 | -
CASRVSGNTGELFF | TGTGCCAGCAGAGTCAGCGGGAACACCGGGGAGCTGTTTTTT | TRBV6-1 | - | TRBJ2-2 | -
CASKEEDGETQYF | TGTGCCAGCAAGGAGGAGGACGGGGAGACCCAGTACTTC | TRBV2 | - | TRBJ2-5 | -